This T cell receptor (beta chain) was found in a study of shared clonotypes between healthy human individuals (dated by TCRdb to 2020 to 2022). For context, the study as a whole: A couple of women and a few men aged 18 to 49 years were included in the cohort. Per donor, three plates each were used for CD4 naive and CD4 memory, two for CD8 naive, and one for CD8 memory. The study deeply sequenced blood TCR repertoires of about 5 healthy adults to estimate repertoire size and the extent of clonotype sharing between individuals. To increase sequencing depth and limit assay-specific biases, TCR repertoire library preparation and sequencing were carried out by different laboratories using diverse techniques. Each donor's leukapheresis produced roughly between roughly 0.94 and 9.5 billion PBMCs. Overall results and qualifications from the work: Pairwise subsampling led to the expectation that sequencing depth would affect the degree of clonotype sharing among donors. Compared with non-shared clonotypes, the clonotypes found in all four sorted-subset donors had higher generation probabilities. Only blood was sampled, and tissue TCR repertoires likely differ from those in blood. Rarefaction of sorted-subset datasets indicated incomplete sequencing despite the large sequencing depth. Because the study included a small number of donors, the genetic and exposure-history diversity represented was limited. When several donors were compared, the shared fraction of clonotypes was around 5% for naive CD4, around 3.6% for naive CD8, 2% to 2.5% for memory CD4, and less than 0.45% for memory CD8. Naive subsets generally had larger estimated clonotype richness than memory subsets.

Comments on this clone: Its antigen is not yet known. Qualities for individual bases were not recorded, and no much larger clone is one base off.

Using the deep immunoSEQ assay, TCR CDR3 regions were amplified from genomic DNA by multiplex PCR. Genomic DNA extracted from each cell subset was distributed evenly over all wells of several immunoSEQ 96-well plates, and each plate served as one replicate. For sorted subsets, each replicate PCR was loaded with approximately 0.2 ug genomic DNA, equivalent to 30,000 or so T cell genomes. Purified libraries were quantified with a Qubit 3.0 fluorometer, sized on a Bioanalyzer 2100, and re-quantified with the KAPA Library Quantification kit. Every immunoSEQ 96-well plate was sequenced on a dedicated single-read 150-cycle Illumina NextSeq 550 flow cell. Turning to the authors' computational methods: Because only junctional sequences without quality scores were contained in the immunoSEQ output, filtering matching that applied to full-length reads could not be performed. To assign V/J genes and CDR3, sequences were annotated against IMGT germline references using PyIR, a Python wrapper for IgBLAST v1.9. Any read was removed if the V/J assignment was weak (E-value above 1e-6), the CDR3 was missing, or the read contained stop codons, out-of-frame junctions, or ambiguous translated residues. A V3J clonotype was defined by an identical inferred V gene, J gene, and CDR3 amino acid sequence. To compute the percentage overlap between repertoires, the number of shared unique clonotypes was divided by the size of the smaller repertoire. RTK rarefaction, the Chao1 estimator, and Recon v2.1 estimates of unobserved clonotypes were used to assess repertoire richness. OLGA was used to compute generation probabilities for all TCRbeta clonotypes that the gDNA method yielded from a handful of donors. As stored in TCRdb, this immuneACCESS dataset retains in-frame rearrangements with V and J assigned. A fraction of the clones does not appear; measured against another copy, unresolved V genes explain less than half of the discrepancy, and the remainder lacks a known reason. V, J and clone size derive from that table, while D and trimming were established from the DNA sequence. The sample table shows fewer than 1.6 million clones, and around 98.5% are seen once. Jointly, the top ten make up 0.36% of the sample.

According to the germline V gene, CDR1 reads SGHRS and CDR2 reads YFSETQ. From cysteine to phenylalanine, the CDR3 is 15 amino acids long. Only the CDR3 DNA stays, 45 bases, in frame from base 1. Clipping removes 4 bases from V and 7 bases from J, with 9 as the unmatched junction base count. The donors were healthy, HIV-negative adults with no recently reported acute infections or vaccinations. All donors were Caucasian adults living in Nashville, Tennessee, USA. Magnetic negative selection was used to enrich CD4+ T cells, after which naive cells were positively selected on CD45RA and the negative fraction became the memory subset. Blood was collected by leukapheresis, and PBMCs were isolated by Ficoll-Histopaque density gradient centrifugation and then cryopreserved in liquid nitrogen vapor phase. Analytical flow cytometry was used to check the purity and quantity of each magnetically sorted T cell population. Genomic DNA was isolated from each sorted fraction and quantified by UV absorbance on a Nanodrop 2000c.

The rearrangement combines TRBV5-1 with TRBJ2-2, with 8 central nucleotides matching TRBD2. This clonotype was obtained from a man aged 25 to 45 in good health. Sequencing input: naive CD4+ T cells sorted from blood. The cell subset or site label for this specimen denotes: CD45RA+ positively selected. CDR3 reads: CASSAGLGGIGELFF. The DNA is as follows: TGCGCCAGCAGCGCGGGACTAGGTGGGATCGGGGAGCTGTTTTTT. The full variable domain, with segments outside the CDR3 supplied by the reference TRBV5-1 and TRBJ2-2 proteins, appears as KAGVTQTPRYLIKTRGQQVTLSCSPISGHRSVSWYQQTPGQGLQFLFEYFSETQRNKGNFPGRFSGRQFSNSRSEMNVSTLELGDSALYLCASSAGLGGIGELFFGEGSRLTVL.